This T cell receptor (beta chain) is from a study of response to subunit inactivated influenza vaccine. Findings and caveats of the study: The study's authors posited that every seasonal influenza vaccination enlists few new T cells.

The junction had 9 bases not matched to a gene; V was cut back by 4 bases and J by 6 bases. CDR1 SGHDN and CDR2 FVKESK come from the germline V gene. This CDR3 has 16 amino acids. As for this clonotype: Its antigen remains unknown.

Via MiXCR, TCRdb re-called the RT-PCR reads, giving one row per CDR3 protein. In the table there are under 200,000 distinct CDR3 sequences, roughly 11% of which are singletons. The rearrangement uses TRBV14 and TRBJ2-3; 11 bases line up with TRBD2. Sequencing was performed on non-naive T cells sorted from PBMCs, taken 40 to 50 days after vaccination. The receptor comes from a man in his fifties or sixties who received an inactivated influenza vaccine. CDR3 residues: CASSPWTSGHSDTQYF. Here the CDR3 DNA reads TGTGCCAGCAGCCCATGGACTAGCGGGCACTCCGATACGCAGTATTTT.